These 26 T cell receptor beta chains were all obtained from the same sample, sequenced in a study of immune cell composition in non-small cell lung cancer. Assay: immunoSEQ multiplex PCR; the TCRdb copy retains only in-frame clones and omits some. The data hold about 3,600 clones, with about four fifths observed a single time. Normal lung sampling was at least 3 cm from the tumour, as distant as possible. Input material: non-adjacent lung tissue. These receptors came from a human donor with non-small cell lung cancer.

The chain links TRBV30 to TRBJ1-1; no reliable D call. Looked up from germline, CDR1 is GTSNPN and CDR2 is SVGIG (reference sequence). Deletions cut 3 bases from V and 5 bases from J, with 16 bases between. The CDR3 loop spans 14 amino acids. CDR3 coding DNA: TGTGCCTGGAGAGGTGAGGGATTGGGTACTGAAGCTTTCTTT. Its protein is CAWRGEGLGTEAFF.

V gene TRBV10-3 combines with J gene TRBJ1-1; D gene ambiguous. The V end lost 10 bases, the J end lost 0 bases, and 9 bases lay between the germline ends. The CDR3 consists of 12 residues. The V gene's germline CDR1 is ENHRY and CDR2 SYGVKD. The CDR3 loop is CATQTLNTEAFF. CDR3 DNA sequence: TGTGCCACTCAGACATTGAACACTGAAGCTTTCTTT.

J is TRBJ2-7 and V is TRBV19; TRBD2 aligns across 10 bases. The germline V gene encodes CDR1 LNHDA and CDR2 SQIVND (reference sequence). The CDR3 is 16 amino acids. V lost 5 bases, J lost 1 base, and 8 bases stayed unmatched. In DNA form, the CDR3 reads TGTGCCAGTAGTGCCGGAGAGCGGGGGGGGTCCTACGAGCAGTACTTC. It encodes CASSAGERGGSYEQYF.

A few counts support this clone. The CDR3 coding sequence is TGTGCCAGCAGACAGGGAGTAAGCTCTGGGGCCAACGTCCTGACTTTC. It codes for CASRQGVSSGANVLTF. This chain connects TRBV2 to TRBJ2-6; D is possibly TRBD1 (6 bases). The germline V gene has CDR1 SNHLY and CDR2 FYNNEI. The V and J ends lost 6 bases and 0 bases respectively, with 12 bases between them. The CDR3 runs 16 residues.

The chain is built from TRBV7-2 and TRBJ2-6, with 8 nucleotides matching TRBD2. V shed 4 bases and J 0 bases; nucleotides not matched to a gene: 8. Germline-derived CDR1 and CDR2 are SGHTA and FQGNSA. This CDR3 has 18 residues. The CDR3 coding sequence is TGTGCCAGCAGCTCCCCAGGCGGGAGGCCCTCTGGGGCCAACGTCCTGACTTTC. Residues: CASSSPGGRPSGANVLTF.

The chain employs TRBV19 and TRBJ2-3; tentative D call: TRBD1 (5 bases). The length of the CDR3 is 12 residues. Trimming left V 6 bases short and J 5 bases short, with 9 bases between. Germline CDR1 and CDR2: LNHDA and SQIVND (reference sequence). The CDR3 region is CASSRDRDTQYF. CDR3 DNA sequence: TGTGCCAGTAGCCGTGACAGAGATACGCAGTATTTT. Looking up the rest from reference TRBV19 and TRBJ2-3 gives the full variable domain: DGGITQSPKYLFRKEGQNVTLSCEQNLNHDAMYWYRQDPGQGLRLIYYSQIVNDFQKGDIAEGYSVSREKKESFPLTVTSAQKNPTAFYLCASSRDRDTQYFGPGTRLTVL.

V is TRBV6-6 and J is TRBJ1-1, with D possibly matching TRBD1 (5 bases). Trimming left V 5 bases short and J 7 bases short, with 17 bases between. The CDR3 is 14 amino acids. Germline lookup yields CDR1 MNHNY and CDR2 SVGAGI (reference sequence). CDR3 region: CASSPGGWTSEAFF. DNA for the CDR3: TGTGCCAGCAGTCCCGGGGGGTGGACTAGTGAAGCTTTCTTT.

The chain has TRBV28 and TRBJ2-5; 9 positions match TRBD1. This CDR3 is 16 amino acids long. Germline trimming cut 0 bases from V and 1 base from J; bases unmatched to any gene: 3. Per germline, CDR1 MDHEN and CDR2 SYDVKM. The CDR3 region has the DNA TGTGCCAGCAGTTTATGGGACAGGGGCCCCCAAGAGACCCAGTACTTC. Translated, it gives CASSLWDRGPQETQYF.

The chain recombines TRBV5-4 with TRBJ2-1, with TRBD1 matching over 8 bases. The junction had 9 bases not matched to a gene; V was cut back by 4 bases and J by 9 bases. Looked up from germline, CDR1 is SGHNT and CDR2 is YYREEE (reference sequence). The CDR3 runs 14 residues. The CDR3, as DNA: TGTGCCAGCAGCCCACGGGAACAGGGGGTTGAGCAGTTCTTC. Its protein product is CASSPREQGVEQFF. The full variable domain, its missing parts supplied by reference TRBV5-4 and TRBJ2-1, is ETGVTQSPTHLIKTRGQQVTLRCSSQSGHNTVSWYQQALGQGPQFIFQYYREEENGRGNFPPRFSGLQFPNYSSELNVNALELDDSALYLCASSPREQGVEQFFGPGTRLTVL.

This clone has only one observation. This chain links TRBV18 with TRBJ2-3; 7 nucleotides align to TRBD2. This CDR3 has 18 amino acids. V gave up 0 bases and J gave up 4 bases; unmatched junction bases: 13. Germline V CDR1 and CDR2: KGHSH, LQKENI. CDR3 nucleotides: TGTGCCAGCTCACCACCTGGGCTAGCGGACGGTAGCGCAGATACGCAGTATTTT. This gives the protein CASSPPGLADGSADTQYF.

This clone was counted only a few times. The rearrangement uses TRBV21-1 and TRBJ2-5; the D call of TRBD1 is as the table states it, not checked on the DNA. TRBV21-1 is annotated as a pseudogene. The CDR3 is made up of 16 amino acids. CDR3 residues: CASSNPEHPGGETQYF. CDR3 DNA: TGTGCCAGCAGCAACCCCGAACACCCAGGGGGGGAGACCCAGTACTTC.

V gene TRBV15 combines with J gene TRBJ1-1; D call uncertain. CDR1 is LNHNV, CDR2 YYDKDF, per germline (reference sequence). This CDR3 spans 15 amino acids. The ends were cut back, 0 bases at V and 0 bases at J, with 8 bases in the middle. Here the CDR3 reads CATSRDQRVNTEAFF. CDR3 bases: TGTGCCACCAGCAGAGATCAGAGGGTGAACACTGAAGCTTTCTTT.

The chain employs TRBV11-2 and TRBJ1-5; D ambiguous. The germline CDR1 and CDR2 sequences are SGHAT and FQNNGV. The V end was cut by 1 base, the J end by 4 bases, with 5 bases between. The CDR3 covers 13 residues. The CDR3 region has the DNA TGTGCCAGCAGCTTAGCCCAAAATCAGCCCCAGCATTTT. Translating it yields CASSLAQNQPQHF. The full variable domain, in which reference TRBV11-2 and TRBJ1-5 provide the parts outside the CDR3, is EAGVAQSPRYKIIEKRQSVAFWCNPISGHATLYWYQQILGQGPKLLIQFQNNGVVDDSQLPKDRFSAERLKGVDSTLKIQPAKLEDSAVYLCASSLAQNQPQHFGDGTRLSIL.

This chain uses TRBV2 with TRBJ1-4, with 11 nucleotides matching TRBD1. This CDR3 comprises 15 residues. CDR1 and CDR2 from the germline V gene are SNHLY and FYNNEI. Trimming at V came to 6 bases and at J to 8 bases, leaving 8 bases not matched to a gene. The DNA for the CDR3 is TGTGCCAGCAGCTCCGGACAGGGGGCGGGGGAAAAACTGTTTTTT. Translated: CASSSGQGAGEKLFF.

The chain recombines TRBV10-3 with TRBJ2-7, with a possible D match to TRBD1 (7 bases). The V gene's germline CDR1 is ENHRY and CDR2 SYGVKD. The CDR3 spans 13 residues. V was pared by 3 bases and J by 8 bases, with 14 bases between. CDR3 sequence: CAISDQGGGQQYF. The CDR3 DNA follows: TGTGCCATCAGTGACCAGGGGGGAGGTCAGCAGTACTTC.

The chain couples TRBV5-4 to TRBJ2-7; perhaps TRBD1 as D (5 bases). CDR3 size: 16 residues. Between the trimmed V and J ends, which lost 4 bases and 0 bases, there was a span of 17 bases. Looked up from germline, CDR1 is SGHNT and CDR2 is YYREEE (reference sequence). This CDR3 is CASSVPLQDRSYEQYF. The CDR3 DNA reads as TGTGCCAGCAGCGTTCCATTACAGGACCGCTCCTACGAGCAGTACTTC.

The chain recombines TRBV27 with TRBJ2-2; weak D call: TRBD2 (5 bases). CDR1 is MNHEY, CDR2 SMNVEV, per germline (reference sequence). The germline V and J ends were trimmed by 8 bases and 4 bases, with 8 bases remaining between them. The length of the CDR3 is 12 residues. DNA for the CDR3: TGTGCCAGCCAACGGGGCACCGGGGAGCTGTTTTTT. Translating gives CASQRGTGELFF.

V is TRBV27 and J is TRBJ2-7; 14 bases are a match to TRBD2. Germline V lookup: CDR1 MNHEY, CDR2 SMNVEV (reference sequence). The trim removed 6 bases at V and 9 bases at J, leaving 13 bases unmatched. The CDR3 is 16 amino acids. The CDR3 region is CASSPGRTSGRIGQYF. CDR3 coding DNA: TGTGCCAGCAGCCCTGGCCGGACTAGCGGGAGGATCGGGCAGTACTTC.

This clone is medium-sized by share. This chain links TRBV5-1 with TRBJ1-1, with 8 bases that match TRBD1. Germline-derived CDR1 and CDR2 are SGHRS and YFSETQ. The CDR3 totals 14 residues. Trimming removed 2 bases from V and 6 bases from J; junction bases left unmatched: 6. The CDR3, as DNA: TGCGCCAGCAGCTTCAAGGACAGGGAGTCTGAAGCTTTCTTT. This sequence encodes CASSFKDRESEAFF. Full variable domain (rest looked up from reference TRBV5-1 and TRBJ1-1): KAGVTQTPRYLIKTRGQQVTLSCSPISGHRSVSWYQQTPGQGLQFLFEYFSETQRNKGNFPGRFSGRQFSNSRSEMNVSTLELGDSALYLCASSFKDRESEAFFGQGTRLTVV.

The CDR3: CASRIPGVSGANVLTF. CDR3 coding DNA: TGTGCCAGCAGAATACCGGGGGTGTCTGGGGCCAACGTCCTGACTTTC. The J gene is TRBJ2-6, the V gene TRBV28; D might be TRBD2 (6 bases). CDR1 and CDR2 from the germline V gene are MDHEN and SYDVKM. V shed 6 bases and J shed 1 base, with 13 bases lying between them. The length of the CDR3 is 16 residues.

The CDR3 loop is CATSRDPVGGEDEQYF. The CDR3 region has the DNA TGTGCCACCAGCAGAGATCCCGTGGGAGGTGAGGACGAGCAGTACTTC. The chain recombines TRBV15 with TRBJ2-7, with D maybe TRBD2 (6 bases). CDR3 length: 16 amino acids. Looked up from germline, CDR1 is LNHNV and CDR2 is YYDKDF (reference sequence). V was trimmed by 0 bases and J by 5 bases, leaving 17 bases between them.

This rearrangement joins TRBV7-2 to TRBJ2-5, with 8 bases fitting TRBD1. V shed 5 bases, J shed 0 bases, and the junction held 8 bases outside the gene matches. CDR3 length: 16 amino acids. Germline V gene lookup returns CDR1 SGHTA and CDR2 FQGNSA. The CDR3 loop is CASSPRDRRYQETQYF. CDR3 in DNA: TGTGCCAGCAGCCCCCGGGACAGGCGGTACCAAGAGACCCAGTACTTC.

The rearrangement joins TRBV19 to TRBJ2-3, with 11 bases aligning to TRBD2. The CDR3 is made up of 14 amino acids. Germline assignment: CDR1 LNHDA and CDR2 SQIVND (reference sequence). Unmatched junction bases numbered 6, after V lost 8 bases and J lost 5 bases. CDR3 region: CASVSGGAGDTQYF. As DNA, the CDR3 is TGTGCCAGTGTTAGCGGGGGGGCTGGAGATACGCAGTATTTT.

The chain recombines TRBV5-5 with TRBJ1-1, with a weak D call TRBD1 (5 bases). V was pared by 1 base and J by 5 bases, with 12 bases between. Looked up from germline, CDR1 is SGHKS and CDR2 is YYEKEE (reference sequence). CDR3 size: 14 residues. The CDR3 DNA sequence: TGTGCCAGCAGCTTGTTAGCCAGGGTAACTGAAGCTTTCTTT. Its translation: CASSLLARVTEAFF.

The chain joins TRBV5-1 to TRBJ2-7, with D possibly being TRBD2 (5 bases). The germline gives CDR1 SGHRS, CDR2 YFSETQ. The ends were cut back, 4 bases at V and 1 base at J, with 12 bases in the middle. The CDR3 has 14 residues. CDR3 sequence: CASSRAGASYEQYF. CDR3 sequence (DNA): TGCGCCAGCAGCCGTGCGGGTGCTTCCTACGAGCAGTACTTC.

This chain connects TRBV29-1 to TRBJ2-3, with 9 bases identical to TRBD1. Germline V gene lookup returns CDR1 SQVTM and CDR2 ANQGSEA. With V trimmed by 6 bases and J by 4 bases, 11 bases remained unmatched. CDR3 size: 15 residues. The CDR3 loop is CSVFFTGGFADTQYF. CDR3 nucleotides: TGCAGCGTCTTCTTCACAGGGGGCTTCGCAGATACGCAGTATTTT.